These 32 T cell receptor beta chains were sequenced from one sample in a study of shared clonotypes between healthy human individuals (dated by TCRdb to 2018 to 2021). The library was generated by the immunoSEQ multiplex PCR assay. The immuneACCESS repertoire file appears here via TCRdb, limited to in-frame rearrangements. These files lack a portion of the clones; in checked studies, under half of the deficit traces to unresolved V genes, and the cause of the others is not known. This sample comprises roughly 1,500,000 clones, just under 99% of them detected only once. The top ten clonotypes cover approximately 0.4% of the sample. Sequencing was performed on naive CD4+ T cells sorted from blood. Interpreted using the paper, the cell subset or site label stands for: CD45RA+ positively selected. Receptor source: a man aged 30 to 45 in good health.

The chain has TRBV5-1 and TRBJ1-1; no reliable D call. Trimming removed 3 bases at V and 1 base at J, with 10 bases between. CDR3 length: 14 amino acids. Germline-derived CDR1 and CDR2 are SGHRS and YFSETQ. The CDR3 region has the DNA TGCGCCAGCAGCTCCATCGGGCCGAACACTGAAGCTTTCTTT. Translation: CASSSIGPNTEAFF.

This rearrangement joins TRBV5-6 to TRBJ2-1; 10 bases fit TRBD2. J lost 4 bases, V lost 7 bases, and 8 bases had no gene match. Germline CDR1 SGHDT, CDR2 YYEEEE. The CDR3 runs to 15 residues. The CDR3 region has the DNA TGTGCCAGCGATTCTAGCGGGAGCCCATACAATGAGCAGTTCTTC. This sequence encodes CASDSSGSPYNEQFF.

The chain uses TRBV9 and TRBJ2-5, with D unresolved. The V gene lost 4 bases and the J gene lost 11 bases, with 6 bases spanning the gap. The V gene's germline CDR1 is SGDLS and CDR2 YYNGEE. This CDR3 region has 9 residues. The CDR3 is CASSPPQYF. CDR3 bases: TGTGCCAGCAGCCCCCCGCAGTACTTC.

The chain has TRBV29-1 and TRBJ2-3; tentatively, D is TRBD1 (6 bases). V dropped 7 bases and J dropped 0 bases, with 17 bases sitting between them. The CDR3 runs 15 residues. The V gene's germline CDR1 is SQVTM and CDR2 ANQGSEA. The CDR3 reads CSADVRGSSTDTQYF. In DNA form, the CDR3 reads TGCAGCGCTGACGTCAGGGGATCTAGCACAGATACGCAGTATTTT.

The chain has TRBV27 and TRBJ1-1, with a possible D match to TRBD1 (5 bases). The germline V gene encodes CDR1 MNHEY and CDR2 SMNVEV (reference sequence). The CDR3 runs 14 residues. Between the trimmed V and J ends, which lost 5 bases and 0 bases, there was a span of 10 bases. As DNA, the CDR3 is TGTGCCAGCAGTCCACAGGCCATGAACACTGAAGCTTTCTTT. It codes for CASSPQAMNTEAFF.

This clone was observed once. The chain couples TRBV29-1 to TRBJ2-3, with 8 bases fitting TRBD2. J was trimmed by 5 bases and V by 4 bases; bases with no gene match: 5. The CDR3 has 13 amino acids. CDR1 SQVTM and CDR2 ANQGSEA come from the germline V gene. The CDR3 spells CSVVPAGEDTQYF. CDR3 coding DNA: TGCAGCGTTGTTCCAGCGGGGGAAGATACGCAGTATTTT.

The chain is built from TRBV28 and TRBJ2-7; no definite D call. There are 12 residues in the CDR3. The V end lost 11 bases, the J end lost 3 bases, and 14 bases lay between the germline ends. Per germline, CDR1 MDHEN and CDR2 SYDVKM. CDR3: CACTGRFYEQYF. CDR3 bases: TGTGCCTGCACGGGTCGATTCTACGAGCAGTACTTC.

The chain combines TRBV7-2 with TRBJ1-2; D is undetermined. CDR3 length equals 15 residues. Germline loops: CDR1 SGHTA, CDR2 FQGNSA. V lost 5 bases to trimming and J lost 4 bases, with 17 bases between them. The CDR3: CASSLWRTPGYGYTF. The CDR3 DNA reads as TGTGCCAGCAGCCTCTGGCGGACCCCCGGCTATGGCTACACCTTC.

The gene calls are TRBV29-1 and TRBJ2-6, with unresolved D. The CDR3 is made up of 17 amino acids. Trimming stripped 3 bases from V and 2 bases from J, with 17 bases between. The germline gives CDR1 SQVTM, CDR2 ANQGSEA. CDR3 region: CSVENLGSLTGANVLTF. The CDR3 DNA is TGCAGCGTTGAGAACCTAGGGTCGCTGACTGGGGCCAACGTCCTGACTTTC.

The gene calls are TRBV2 and TRBJ2-2; no clear D gene. CDR3 size: 12 residues. Germline V gene lookup returns CDR1 SNHLY and CDR2 FYNNEI. V dropped 8 bases and J dropped 4 bases, with 8 bases sitting between them. The CDR3 here is CASLWSTGELFF. Here the CDR3 DNA reads TGTGCCAGCCTGTGGTCCACCGGGGAGCTGTTTTTT.

The V and J genes are TRBV28 and TRBJ2-2; no definite D call. The length of the CDR3 is 15 residues. Germline values: CDR1 MDHEN, CDR2 SYDVKM. V shed 0 bases and J shed 7 bases, with 12 bases lying between them. The CDR3 DNA sequence: TGTGCCAGCAGTTTATGGAGTACCGCGGTCGGGGAGCTGTTTTTT. Its translation: CASSLWSTAVGELFF.

This clone was seen only once. The chain uses TRBV9 and TRBJ2-2, with a weak D call TRBD1 (5 bases). Trimming shortened V by 0 bases and J by 6 bases, and 9 bases separated the two germline ends. CDR3 length equals 14 residues. CDR1 is SGDLS, CDR2 YYNGEE, per germline. CDR3 loop: CASSVALGPGELFF. CDR3 DNA sequence: TGTGCCAGCAGCGTAGCTCTGGGGCCCGGGGAGCTGTTTTTT.

The chain has TRBV6-1 and TRBJ1-2; 9 bases fit TRBD1. This CDR3 has 14 residues. J gave up 7 bases and V 2 bases, and 5 bases lay outside the gene matches. The germline V gene has CDR1 MNHNS and CDR2 SASEGT. CDR3 in amino acids: CASSEPGQGGGYTF. The DNA for the CDR3 is TGTGCCAGCAGTGAACCGGGACAGGGTGGTGGCTACACCTTC.

V and J are TRBV6-5 and TRBJ1-5; unclear D gene. The CDR3 covers 13 residues. The V end lost 6 bases, the J end lost 6 bases, and 12 bases lay between the germline ends. Germline V gene lookup returns CDR1 MNHEY and CDR2 SVGAGI. The CDR3 region has the DNA TGTGCCAGCAGCCGGCAGCCAACTCAGCCCCAGCATTTT. As protein: CASSRQPTQPQHF.

Worth noting for this clone: Other DNA sequences of this sample code for an identical CDR3. The V call is TRBV5-1, the J call TRBJ2-1; 8 bases line up with TRBD2. CDR3 length equals 14 residues. Germline lookup yields CDR1 SGHRS and CDR2 YFSETQ. With 4 bases clipped from V and 7 bases from J, the junction kept 7 bases outside the gene matches. The DNA of the CDR3 is TGCGCCAGCAGCCTTGGACTAGCAGTGAATGAGCAGTTCTTC. Translated, it gives CASSLGLAVNEQFF. Full variable domain (remainder filled in from reference TRBV5-1 and TRBJ2-1): KAGVTQTPRYLIKTRGQQVTLSCSPISGHRSVSWYQQTPGQGLQFLFEYFSETQRNKGNFPGRFSGRQFSNSRSEMNVSTLELGDSALYLCASSLGLAVNEQFFGPGTRLTVL.

The chain links TRBV7-6 to TRBJ2-2; tentative D call: TRBD1 (5 bases). Trimming took off 2 bases at V and 0 bases at J, with 19 bases between the two ends. The CDR3 loop spans 19 amino acids. From germline, CDR1 is SGHVS and CDR2 FNYEAQ. The CDR3 is CASSLRPGSGFANTGELFF. CDR3 coding DNA: TGTGCCAGCAGCTTACGGCCCGGCTCAGGGTTCGCGAACACCGGGGAGCTGTTTTTT.

The rearrangement joins TRBV5-4 to TRBJ2-3; 8 bases are a match to TRBD2. There are 17 residues in the CDR3. The V gene end was trimmed by 4 bases and the J gene end by 2 bases; junction bases not matched to a gene: 12. Germline loops: CDR1 SGHNT, CDR2 YYREEE (reference sequence). The CDR3 sequence: CASSPGVLAGITDTQYF. In nucleotides, the CDR3 is TGTGCCAGCAGCCCCGGTGTGCTAGCGGGCATCACAGATACGCAGTATTTT.

The chain joins TRBV19 to TRBJ2-6; D is uncertain. Germline-derived CDR1 and CDR2 are LNHDA and SQIVND (reference sequence). This CDR3 spans 15 amino acids. V lost 5 bases to trimming and J lost 0 bases, with 8 bases between them. The CDR3 loop reads CASSVVTSGANVLTF. CDR3 DNA: TGTGCCAGTAGTGTCGTTACCTCTGGGGCCAACGTCCTGACTTTC. Variable domain in full (rest from reference TRBV19 and TRBJ2-6): DGGITQSPKYLFRKEGQNVTLSCEQNLNHDAMYWYRQDPGQGLRLIYYSQIVNDFQKGDIAEGYSVSREKKESFPLTVTSAQKNPTAFYLCASSVVTSGANVLTFGAGSRLTVL.

Details on this clone: The same CDR3 can be traced to other DNA sequences in this sample. The chain links TRBV7-6 to TRBJ2-5; D unresolved. The CDR3 contains 11 residues. Germline CDR1 and CDR2: SGHVS and FNYEAQ. The V end was cut by 4 bases, the J end by 3 bases, with 3 bases between. The CDR3 protein is CASSSEETQYF. CDR3 bases: TGTGCCAGCAGCTCAGAAGAGACCCAGTACTTC.

The V and J genes are TRBV9 and TRBJ2-5, with 13 bases fitting TRBD2. Per the germline V gene, CDR1 is SGDLS and CDR2 is YYNGEE. Trimming took 4 bases from V and 5 from J; bases not matched to a gene: 11. The CDR3 contains 17 residues. The CDR3 DNA is TGTGCCAGCAGCTACGGGACTAGCGGGACCGGGTGGGAGACCCAGTACTTC. Translated: CASSYGTSGTGWETQYF.

This chain links TRBV2 with TRBJ2-1; maybe TRBD1 (6 bases). Germline assignment: CDR1 SNHLY and CDR2 FYNNEI. Trimming pared 6 bases from V and 8 bases from J, leaving 11 bases between. The CDR3 spans 12 residues. CDR3 sequence: CASRSDRYEQFF. In nucleotides, the CDR3 is TGTGCCAGCAGATCAGACAGGTATGAGCAGTTCTTC.

The chain recombines TRBV19 with TRBJ2-7, with 7 bases that match TRBD2. The germline V gene encodes CDR1 LNHDA and CDR2 SQIVND (reference sequence). The CDR3 sequence is 15 residues long. J gave up 5 bases and V 7 bases, and 14 bases lay outside the gene matches. The DNA for the CDR3 is TGTGCCAGTACAGCCCCGGGGCGGGGGACCGACGAGCAGTACTTC. This sequence encodes CASTAPGRGTDEQYF.

The CDR3 sequence: CASSDPKITDTQYF. The CDR3 DNA follows: TGTGCCAGCAGTGATCCCAAGATCACAGATACGCAGTATTTT. The chain has TRBV25-1 and TRBJ2-3; D remains unclear. Between the trimmed V and J ends, which lost 3 bases and 2 bases, there was a span of 9 bases. Per the germline V gene, CDR1 is MGHDK and CDR2 is SYGVNS. CDR3 size: 14 residues.

The chain carries TRBV27 and TRBJ2-5; 13 nucleotides match TRBD2. Trimming cost V 4 bases and J 9 bases; bases outside gene matches: 5. This CDR3 is 14 amino acids long. CDR1 MNHEY and CDR2 SMNVEV come from the germline V gene (reference sequence). The CDR3 DNA is TGTGCCAGCAGTTCACTAGCGGGGGGGGTGGCCCAGTACTTC. Translating it yields CASSSLAGGVAQYF.

Here the CDR3 reads CASRLDPASYEQYF. The CDR3 DNA reads TGTGCCAGCAGACTCGACCCAGCTAGCTACGAGCAGTACTTC. This sequence joins TRBV5-5 and TRBJ2-7, with D unresolved. The V gene's germline CDR1 is SGHKS and CDR2 YYEKEE (reference sequence). This CDR3 comprises 14 residues. The ends were cut back, 5 bases at V and 3 bases at J, with 15 bases in the middle.

The chain uses TRBV6-5 and TRBJ2-7, with D uncertain. This CDR3 is built from 13 residues. CDR1 MNHEY and CDR2 SVGAGI come from the germline V gene. Trimming removed 2 bases at V and 5 bases at J, with 10 bases between. In DNA form, the CDR3 reads TGTGCCAGCAGTTACGCGGTTGTAGACGAGCAGTACTTC. Its translation is CASSYAVVDEQYF.

The genes are TRBV5-1 and TRBJ2-2; tentative D call: TRBD1 (6 bases). Trimming removed 4 bases at V and 4 bases at J, with 14 bases between. This CDR3 is built from 15 residues. Germline values: CDR1 SGHRS, CDR2 YFSETQ. CDR3 sequence: CASSLTGSTTGELFF. The CDR3, as DNA: TGCGCCAGCAGCCTGACAGGTTCAACCACCGGGGAGCTGTTTTTT.

This clone was observed once. The chain couples TRBV23-1 to TRBJ2-1, with a possible D match to TRBD1 (5 bases). TRBV23-1 is annotated as an ORF whose role is uncertain. V was shortened by 3 bases and J by 6 bases, with 21 bases between the two germline ends. CDR3 size: 17 residues. CDR3 DNA sequence: TGCGCCAGCAGTCATGTTTCGGACACCCCACTCCGCAATGAGCAGTTCTTC. It translates to CASSHVSDTPLRNEQFF.

V is TRBV7-2 and J is TRBJ2-7, with 7 bases that match TRBD2. V was clipped by 8 bases and J by 4 bases; unmatched bases: 5. The CDR3 loop spans 12 amino acids. CDR1 and CDR2 (germline): SGHTA, FQGNSA. The CDR3 is CASRGGPYEQYF. The CDR3, as DNA: TGTGCCAGCCGGGGAGGGCCTTACGAGCAGTACTTC.

The CDR3 DNA reads TGTGCCAGCTTGCCGGGAGTAAGAACCGGGGAGCTGTTTTTT. Protein product: CASLPGVRTGELFF. The chain joins TRBV18 to TRBJ2-2; maybe TRBD2 (6 bases). This CDR3 spans 14 amino acids. In germline, CDR1 is KGHSH, CDR2 LQKENI. V dropped 7 bases and J dropped 5 bases, with 14 bases sitting between them.

The chain employs TRBV7-2 and TRBJ2-7, with D possibly matching TRBD2 (5 bases). Trimming pared 6 bases from V and 3 bases from J, leaving 12 bases between. This CDR3 has 13 amino acids. The germline V gene has CDR1 SGHTA and CDR2 FQGNSA. In DNA form, the CDR3 reads TGTGCCAGCAGTAAAGAGGGCTACTACGAGCAGTACTTC. Translation: CASSKEGYYEQYF. Looking up the rest from reference TRBV7-2 and TRBJ2-7 gives the full variable domain: GAGVSQSPSNKVTEKGKDVELRCDPISGHTALYWYRQSLGQGLEFLIYFQGNSAPDKSGLPSDRFSAERTGGSVSTLTIQRTQQEDSAVYLCASSKEGYYEQYFGPGTRLTVT.

This clone appeared a single time. The chain joins TRBV20-1 to TRBJ2-3, with D perhaps matching TRBD2 (5 bases). Germline V CDR1 and CDR2: DFQATT, SNEGSKA (reference sequence). This CDR3 region has 10 residues. The V and J ends lost 6 bases and 6 bases respectively, with 7 bases between them. Written as DNA, the CDR3 is TGCAGTGCGGAGGCCGATACGCAGTATTTT. Its protein is CSAEADTQYF.